This T cell receptor beta chain was identified during a study of shared clonotypes between healthy human individuals. Study-level background: The cohort had two women and a few men, ages 18 to 49.

V dropped 11 bases and J dropped 7 bases, with 12 bases sitting between them. This CDR3 has 12 amino acids. Germline V lookup: CDR1 SEHNR, CDR2 FQNEAQ (reference sequence). About this clone: The antigen remains unidentified.

Measured with immunoSEQ multiplex PCR; TCRdb has only the in-frame clones, and not every one. The table has just over 2,000,000 clones, roughly 96% seen once. CD45RA+ naive and CD45RA-negative memory subsets were separated from CD4+ cells. Study-level points and caveats: The small donor group covered limited genetic and exposure diversity.

The sequencing input was naive CD4+ T cells sorted from blood. The subset: CD45RA+ positively selected. This sequence was found in a young man in good health. The gene calls are TRBV7-9 and TRBJ1-6; the D is unclear. The CDR3 coding sequence is TGTGCCTGCGGGGAATTAAATTCACCCCTCCACTTT. It yields the protein CACGELNSPLHF.